This TCR beta chain originates from a study of cytomegalovirus exposure and HLA in healthy donors. Overall study results and limits: The classifier reportedly diagnosed cytomegalovirus status with high specificity and sensitivity. A list of roughly 160 TCR beta chains associated with cytomegalovirus was given. Most sequenced TCRs were rare (though some public TCRs occurred in many donors).

Assay: immunoSEQ multiplex PCR; the TCRdb copy retains only in-frame clones and omits some. This sample has about 200,000 clones, with approximately 85% found just once. This clone came up once. Its specificity is not known. CDR3 length: 14 residues. Trimming removed 5 bases at V and 0 bases at J, with 13 bases between. Germline V CDR1 and CDR2: SQVTM, ANQGSEA. Sequencing was done on a sample of PBMCs. The TCR was taken from a woman aged 18-29 years in good health and CMV-seronegative. The rearrangement links TRBV29-1 to TRBJ1-1; maybe TRBD1 (6 bases). For the CDR3, the DNA is TGCAGCGTTCTGCCTGACAGGCTGAACACTGAAGCTTTCTTT. This sequence encodes CSVLPDRLNTEAFF.